This section outlines one TCR beta chain sequence together with its context. The CDR3 covers 16 residues. After removal of 5 bases from V and 8 bases from J, the junction contained 15 bases not matched to a gene. Germline V gene sequence: CDR1 LNHDA, CDR2 SQIVND (reference sequence). This sample was taken from a study of blood T cell repertoires in COVID-19. Repertoires were generated with immunoSEQ multiplex PCR, while TCRdb's copy carries only in-frame clones and drops some. Of about 210,000 clones listed, roughly 81% were seen once; the top ten hold 6.5% to 9%. This chain connects TRBV19 to TRBJ1-2; TRBD1 agrees at 9 bases. The sequence came from a woman aged 50 to 60 with active or convalescent COVID-19. Sequencing was performed on peripheral blood. For the CDR3, the DNA is TGTGCCAGTAGTCCTGTGGACAGGGGCGTTTTCGGCGGCTACACCTTC. Translation gives CASSPVDRGVFGGYTF.